Described below is a single T cell receptor beta chain sequence and its context. V lost 4 bases and J lost 3, with 11 bases in between. This CDR3 spans 14 amino acids. Germline V gene lookup returns CDR1 SGHRS and CDR2 YFSETQ. These data are taken from a study of OX40 agonist ivuxolimab in advanced cancers. Assay: immunoSEQ multiplex PCR; the TCRdb copy retains only in-frame clones and omits some. The table lists more than 9,000 clones, 65% to 85% of them singletons. The source was CD4+ or CD8+ T cells sorted from blood, collected in a trial of the OX40 agonist ivuxolimab. This chain connects TRBV5-1 to TRBJ1-3; possible D gene TRBD1, 5 bases. The source of this sequence is an adult with an advanced solid tumor such as melanoma, head and neck, liver or kidney cancer. The CDR3 is CASSPTVDGNTIYF. CDR3 in DNA: TGCGCCAGCAGCCCGACAGTAGATGGAAACACCATATATTTT.